Each of the 20 T cell receptor beta chains below was sequenced from the same sample in a study of blood T cell repertoires in COVID-19. Assay: immunoSEQ multiplex PCR; the TCRdb copy retains only in-frame clones and omits some. The repertoire holds 95,000 to 110,000 clones, with around 90% as singletons. Sequenced: peripheral blood. These TCRs come from a woman older than 75 in a cohort sampled during active COVID-19.

The chain has TRBV6-1 and TRBJ2-3; 7 bases are a match to TRBD2. Germline assignment: CDR1 MNHNS and CDR2 SASEGT. The V gene end was trimmed by 4 bases and the J gene end by 0 bases; junction bases not matched to a gene: 19. This CDR3 is 20 amino acids long. The CDR3 sequence: CASSGFSMGHNSGSTDTQYF. The CDR3, as DNA: TGTGCCAGCAGTGGGTTTTCGATGGGCCATAATAGCGGGAGCACAGATACGCAGTATTTT.

The genes are TRBV28 and TRBJ1-4, with 9 bases identical to TRBD1. Germline loops: CDR1 MDHEN, CDR2 SYDVKM. V was clipped by 4 bases and J by 5 bases; unmatched bases: 5. There are 15 residues in the CDR3. CDR3 sequence reads: CASSWGQGRNEKLFF. In DNA, the CDR3 is TGTGCCAGCAGTTGGGGACAGGGACGAAATGAAAAACTGTTTTTT.

This clone was seen once. The chain joins TRBV28 to TRBJ1-5; 7 bases line up with TRBD1. The trim removed 7 bases at V and 0 bases at J, leaving 6 bases unmatched. The germline CDR1 and CDR2 sequences are MDHEN and SYDVKM. This CDR3 spans 15 amino acids. CDR3 nucleotide sequence: TGTGCCAGCATCTCGGGACAGCATAGCAATCAGCCCCAGCATTTT. This codes for CASISGQHSNQPQHF.

CDR3 sequence reads: CASSLPGQGASGNTIYF. The CDR3 DNA sequence: TGTGCCAGCAGCCTCCCGGGACAGGGGGCTTCTGGAAACACCATATATTTT. The chain recombines TRBV3-1 (or the pseudogene TRBV3-2) with TRBJ1-3; 12 bases fit TRBD1. The germline V gene has CDR1 LGHDT and CDR2 YNNKEL (reference sequence). CDR3 length: 17 amino acids. J gave up 1 base and V 4 bases, and 5 bases lay outside the gene matches.

This rearrangement joins TRBV5-1 to TRBJ2-5; 7 bases map to TRBD2. Trimming at V came to 2 bases and at J to 5 bases, leaving 9 bases not matched to a gene. The CDR3 contains 15 residues. The germline CDR1 and CDR2 sequences are SGHRS and YFSETQ. This CDR3 reads CASSFEAGVSETQYF. CDR3 nucleotide sequence: TGCGCCAGCAGCTTTGAGGCGGGAGTAAGTGAGACCCAGTACTTC.

The chain has TRBV5-4 and TRBJ1-1; D uncertain. CDR1 is SGHNT, CDR2 YYREEE, per germline (reference sequence). The CDR3 sequence is 13 residues long. The V gene lost 1 base and the J gene lost 6 bases, with 10 bases spanning the gap. The CDR3 coding sequence is TGTGCCAGCAGCTTGTGGTCCGGGTCTGAAGCTTTCTTT. Amino acid sequence: CASSLWSGSEAFF. Full variable domain (remainder filled in from reference TRBV5-4 and TRBJ1-1): ETGVTQSPTHLIKTRGQQVTLRCSSQSGHNTVSWYQQALGQGPQFIFQYYREEENGRGNFPPRFSGLQFPNYSSELNVNALELDDSALYLCASSLWSGSEAFFGQGTRLTVV.

The rearrangement links TRBV9 to TRBJ2-2, with 10 nucleotides matching TRBD2. Trimming took 1 base from V and 8 from J; bases not matched to a gene: 8. The CDR3 extends over 16 amino acids. Germline-derived CDR1 and CDR2 are SGDLS and YYNGEE. The CDR3 sequence: CASSVLSSGSIGELFF. The CDR3 bases are TGTGCCAGCAGCGTACTTTCTAGCGGGAGTATAGGGGAGCTGTTTTTT.

This chain connects TRBV28 to TRBJ2-1, with 8 positions matching TRBD1. J lost 0 bases, V lost 4 bases, and 8 bases had no gene match. The CDR3 length is 17 residues. Germline values: CDR1 MDHEN, CDR2 SYDVKM. CDR3 in DNA: TGTGCCAGCAGTTCACCTCGGACAGGGAACTCCTACAATGAGCAGTTCTTC. Its translation is CASSSPRTGNSYNEQFF.

The chain joins TRBV6-4 to TRBJ2-7; 15 bases fit TRBD2. The CDR3 sequence is 18 residues long. Germline values: CDR1 MRHNA, CDR2 SNTAGT. With 6 bases clipped from V and 2 bases from J, the junction kept 11 bases outside the gene matches. This CDR3 is CASSVSGTSGRFPYEQYF. CDR3 sequence (DNA): TGTGCCAGCAGCGTGTCCGGGACTAGCGGGAGGTTCCCCTACGAGCAGTACTTC.

The CDR3 DNA reads TGTGCCACCAGTACTGCGGGTTCTGAGCAGTTCTTC. Residues: CATSTAGSEQFF. The chain combines TRBV24-1 with TRBJ2-1, with D perhaps matching TRBD2 (5 bases). Germline CDR1 and CDR2: KGHDR and SFDVKD. Trimming cost V 6 bases and J 9 bases, with 11 bases left between them. The CDR3 runs to 12 residues.

The chain carries TRBV5-1 and TRBJ2-3; the D is unclear. Germline V CDR1 and CDR2: SGHRS, YFSETQ. There are 16 residues in the CDR3. The V and J ends lost 7 bases and 0 bases respectively, with 18 bases between them. CDR3 region: CASSLISSYSTDTQYF. DNA for the CDR3: TGCGCCAGCTCCCTGATTAGTAGCTACAGCACAGATACGCAGTATTTT.

The chain recombines TRBV24-1 with TRBJ1-4, with D possibly matching TRBD1 (6 bases). The CDR3 totals 16 residues. Germline V lookup: CDR1 KGHDR, CDR2 SFDVKD. Trimming stripped 4 bases from V and 4 bases from J, with 15 bases between. The CDR3, as DNA: TGTGCCACCAGTGAACCCAGGACAGTCCATAATGAAAAACTGTTTTTT. The encoded protein is CATSEPRTVHNEKLFF.

Only a few counts were recorded for this clone. The chain uses TRBV11-1 and TRBJ1-2, with 11 bases identical to TRBD1. The trim removed 2 bases at V and 8 bases at J, leaving 1 base unmatched. The CDR3 is 13 residues long. Germline CDR1 reads SGHAT; CDR2 reads FQDESV (reference sequence). The CDR3 sequence: CASSLRTGGGYTF. CDR3 DNA sequence: TGTGCCAGCAGCTTACGGACAGGGGGCGGCTACACCTTC.

The genes are TRBV27 and TRBJ2-3; D gene ambiguous. The CDR3 has 15 residues. CDR1 and CDR2 from the germline V gene are MNHEY and SMNVEV (reference sequence). V was pared by 4 bases and J by 5 bases, with 16 bases between. CDR3 DNA: TGTGCCAGCAGTTCCCAAACATTGACACTAGATACGCAGTATTTT. Amino acids: CASSSQTLTLDTQYF.

The rearrangement links TRBV24-1 to TRBJ2-2; the D gene is possibly TRBD1 (7 bases). This CDR3 is built from 15 residues. Between the trimmed V and J ends, which lost 6 bases and 1 base, there was a span of 11 bases. The V gene's germline CDR1 is KGHDR and CDR2 SFDVKD. The chain's CDR3 is CATSPGGLNTGELFF. CDR3 bases: TGTGCCACCAGTCCAGGGGGACTGAACACCGGGGAGCTGTTTTTT.

The chain recombines TRBV2 with TRBJ2-1, with 12 bases that match TRBD1. CDR3 size: 16 residues. The V gene end was trimmed by 5 bases and the J gene end by 9 bases; junction bases not matched to a gene: 11. From germline, CDR1 is SNHLY and CDR2 FYNNEI. The CDR3: CASSKNRDRGLGEQFF. CDR3 DNA: TGTGCCAGCAGTAAAAACCGGGACAGGGGGCTCGGTGAGCAGTTCTTC. Together with reference TRBV2 and TRBJ2-1, the CDR3 gives the full variable domain: EPEVTQTPSHQVTQMGQEVILRCVPISNHLYFYWYRQILGQKVEFLVSFYNNEISEKSEIFDDQFSVERPDGSNFTLKIRSTKLEDSAMYFCASSKNRDRGLGEQFFGPGTRLTVL.

The CDR3 spells CASSTRTEYEQYF. The CDR3 DNA reads as TGTGCCAGCAGCACCCGGACAGAGTACGAGCAGTACTTC. The chain couples TRBV5-7 to TRBJ2-7; possible D gene TRBD1, 6 bases. TRBV5-7 is placed among ORFs of uncertain function. The CDR3 covers 13 residues. V was trimmed by 4 bases and J by 4 bases, leaving 12 bases between them.

The table lists this clone with a count of one. This chain joins TRBV4-1 and TRBJ2-1; 8 bases map to TRBD2. Germline V gives CDR1 MGHRA, CDR2 YSYEKL. This CDR3 spans 16 amino acids. Trimming cost V 4 bases and J 1 base; bases outside gene matches: 6. CDR3 amino acids: CASSPGLAVSYNEQFF. In DNA, the CDR3 is TGCGCCAGCAGCCCAGGACTAGCCGTTTCCTACAATGAGCAGTTCTTC.

The CDR3 loop is CASSDPGLAGTGELFF. The CDR3 DNA reads as TGTGCCAGCAGTGACCCGGGACTAGCCGGAACCGGGGAGCTGTTTTTT. The chain links TRBV6-1 to TRBJ2-2, with 9 bases matching TRBD2. The V gene's germline CDR1 is MNHNS and CDR2 SASEGT. The CDR3 extends over 16 amino acids. V was clipped by 3 bases and J by 5 bases; unmatched bases: 7.

This clone has just one count. The rearrangement uses TRBV7-3 and TRBJ1-6; D is uncertain. Per germline, CDR1 SGHTA and CDR2 FQGTGA. Trimming took off 0 bases at V and 10 bases at J, with 16 bases between the two ends. This CDR3 contains 16 residues. The DNA of the CDR3 is TGTGCCAGCAGCTTAACGTCGACGGCTTTTAGCTCACCCCTCCACTTT. Protein sequence: CASSLTSTAFSSPLHF.